The 22 T cell receptor beta chains below were found in one sample sequenced in a study of identical twins. TCRdb reprocessed the 5' RACE reads with MiXCR, giving one entry per CDR3 protein. The sample gives approximately 300,000 distinct CDR3 sequences, roughly 9% of which show up once; 7% to 8.5% is in the top ten. The data were also submitted as part of a second study, on yellow fever vaccine responses in identical twins.

Sequencing was carried out using CD8+ T cells sorted from blood. These TCRs come from a woman aged 18-29 years in good health.

The rearrangement links TRBV7-9 to TRBJ1-4; TRBD1 matches 8 bases. Germline CDR1 and CDR2: SEHNR and FQNEAQ (reference sequence). After removal of 9 bases from V and 4 bases from J, the junction contained 7 bases not matched to a gene. The CDR3 length is 14 residues. This chain's CDR3 is CARSPTGVNEKLFF. The CDR3 nucleotides read TGTGCCAGGAGCCCGACAGGGGTTAATGAAAAACTGTTTTTT.

This clonotype has just a few counts. V gene TRBV7-6 combines with J gene TRBJ2-7; 13 nucleotides agree with TRBD2. Germline values: CDR1 SGHVS, CDR2 FNYEAQ. The ends lost 5 bases at V and 5 bases at J; junction bases unmatched: 6. The CDR3 runs to 15 residues. The CDR3 loop is CASSPPGTSGNEQYF. CDR3 in DNA: TGTGCCAGCAGCCCCCCCGGGACTAGCGGGAACGAGCAGTACTTC.

The rearrangement uses TRBV5-4 and TRBJ2-7, with 7 bases aligning to TRBD1. The CDR3 spans 14 residues. Losses at the gene ends were 4 bases for V and 2 bases for J; bases not matched to a gene: 6. Germline V gene sequence: CDR1 SGHNT, CDR2 YYREEE (reference sequence). This CDR3 reads CASSRDSPTYEQYF. CDR3 nucleotide sequence: TGTGCCAGCAGCCGGGACAGCCCTACCTACGAGCAGTACTTC. The full variable domain, rest sourced from reference TRBV5-4 and TRBJ2-7, is ETGVTQSPTHLIKTRGQQVTLRCSSQSGHNTVSWYQQALGQGPQFIFQYYREEENGRGNFPPRFSGLQFPNYSSELNVNALELDDSALYLCASSRDSPTYEQYFGPGTRLTVT.

This clonotype was seen only a few times. The chain carries TRBV7-9 and TRBJ2-1, with unresolved D. This CDR3 is built from 16 residues. Germline V gene sequence: CDR1 SEHNR, CDR2 FQNEAQ (reference sequence). The V end was cut by 1 base, the J end by 7 bases, with 17 bases between. CDR3 nucleotides: TGTGCCAGCAGCTTAGAGTGGAACTCTGTGTGGAATGAGCAGTTCTTC. As protein: CASSLEWNSVWNEQFF.

This clonotype showed up just a few times. The chain joins TRBV7-9 to TRBJ1-4; 8 positions agree with TRBD1. Per the germline V gene, CDR1 is SEHNR and CDR2 is FQNEAQ (reference sequence). V lost 6 bases and J lost 8; bases outside the gene matches: 2. The CDR3 length is 12 residues. CDR3 amino acids: CASRQGDEKLFF. CDR3 DNA sequence: TGTGCCAGCAGACAGGGGGACGAAAAACTGTTTTTT.

A few counts support this clonotype. V is TRBV11-2 and J is TRBJ2-1, with TRBD2 as a possible D gene (6 bases). Per germline, CDR1 SGHAT and CDR2 FQNNGV. The V and J ends lost 2 bases and 5 bases respectively, with 22 bases between them. The CDR3 totals 18 residues. CDR3 bases: TGTGCCAGCAGCTTATTTCCGCGGCGGGGAAACATCGACAATGAGCAGTTCTTC. It is translated as CASSLFPRRGNIDNEQFF.

In this sample, this clonotype turned up a few times. The chain combines TRBV7-3 with TRBJ2-3; 7 bases agree with TRBD2. This CDR3 contains 13 residues. Germline assignment: CDR1 SGHTA and CDR2 FQGTGA. The J segment lost 4 bases and the V segment lost 4 bases, leaving 2 bases of the junction unmatched. CDR3 sequence (DNA): TGTGCCAGCAGCTCCGCGGGGGCAGATACGCAGTATTTT. Its translation is CASSSAGADTQYF.

The chain recombines TRBV6-1 with TRBJ2-3, with D possibly TRBD1 on 6 matching bases. CDR1 is MNHNS and CDR2 is SASEGT in the germline V gene. The CDR3 covers 15 residues. V dropped 3 bases and J dropped 0 bases, with 10 bases sitting between them. The CDR3 nucleotides read TGTGCCAGCAGTGATGACAGGACTAGCACAGATACGCAGTATTTT. It is translated as CASSDDRTSTDTQYF.

The chain is built from TRBV4-2 and TRBJ2-7, with 11 bases identical to TRBD2. After removal of 0 bases from V and 3 bases from J, the junction contained 1 base not matched to a gene. This CDR3 contains 15 residues. Germline V gives CDR1 LGHNA, CDR2 YNFKEQ. The DNA of the CDR3 is TGTGCCAGCAGCCAAGACGGGACTAGCGGCTACGAGCAGTACTTC. Its protein product is CASSQDGTSGYEQYF.

This clonotype was recorded at least ten times. The chain carries TRBV6-2 or TRBV6-3 and TRBJ2-3, with TRBD2 identical over 7 bases. Germline loops: CDR1 MNHEY, CDR2 SVGEGT. This CDR3 region has 15 residues. The V gene end was trimmed by 5 bases and the J gene end by 5 bases; junction bases not matched to a gene: 10. The CDR3, as DNA: TGTGCCAGCAGTCTAAAGACTAGCCTTCTAGATACGCAGTATTTT. Amino acids: CASSLKTSLLDTQYF.

This clonotype was seen a few times. The chain recombines TRBV4-3 with TRBJ2-6; D is unclear. This CDR3 region has 16 residues. CDR1 is LGHNA, CDR2 YSLEER, per germline. V was shortened by 4 bases and J by 0 bases, with 10 bases between the two germline ends. CDR3 sequence: CASSPRRSSGANVLTF. In nucleotides, the CDR3 is TGCGCCAGCAGCCCTCGACGGAGCTCTGGGGCCAACGTCCTGACTTTC.

This clonotype was counted a few times. J is TRBJ2-7 and V is TRBV4-1; D gene uncertain. V gave up 1 base and J gave up 3 bases, with 10 bases separating them. The CDR3 consists of 14 residues. Germline V gives CDR1 MGHRA, CDR2 YSYEKL. The CDR3 loop is CASSQVLADYEQYF. In DNA form, the CDR3 reads TGCGCCAGCAGCCAAGTCTTGGCAGACTACGAGCAGTACTTC.

This clonotype turned up a few times. The V call is TRBV30, the J call TRBJ1-1; no clear D gene. Trimming removed 4 bases at V and 1 base at J, with 13 bases between. CDR3 length: 14 residues. Per the germline V gene, CDR1 is GTSNPN and CDR2 is SVGIG (reference sequence). The CDR3 coding sequence is TGTGCCTGGAACAGTGGGTTTGGGAACACTGAAGCTTTCTTT. It specifies CAWNSGFGNTEAFF.

This chain uses TRBV4-1 with TRBJ1-2; D is perhaps TRBD1 (6 bases). V lost 2 bases and J lost 2, with 15 bases in between. This CDR3 has 16 residues. From germline, CDR1 is MGHRA and CDR2 YSYEKL. Written as DNA, the CDR3 is TGCGCCAGCAGCCAAAGGCGAGGACAGCCCAACTATGGCTACACCTTC. This gives the protein CASSQRRGQPNYGYTF.

The V call is TRBV7-9, the J call TRBJ2-7, with 7 bases lining up with TRBD1. Germline V gene data show CDR1 as SEHNR and CDR2 as FQNEAQ (reference sequence). This CDR3 is built from 14 residues. The ends lost 5 bases at V and 5 bases at J; junction bases unmatched: 9. The CDR3 region is CASSALDRLNEQYF. The CDR3 DNA is TGTGCCAGCAGCGCCTTGGACAGGCTCAACGAGCAGTACTTC.

This sequence joins TRBV27 and TRBJ2-1; 10 bases agree with TRBD2. Germline loops: CDR1 MNHEY, CDR2 SMNVEV (reference sequence). J gave up 7 bases and V 6 bases, and 6 bases lay outside the gene matches. CDR3 length: 14 residues. The CDR3 reads CASRSSGSRNEQFF. DNA for the CDR3: TGTGCCAGCAGGTCTAGCGGGAGTCGGAATGAGCAGTTCTTC.

The V and J genes are TRBV10-3 and TRBJ2-7; TRBD1 might be the D (6 bases). The CDR3 is 15 amino acids. Looked up from germline, CDR1 is ENHRY and CDR2 is SYGVKD. Trimming left V 2 bases short and J 5 bases short, with 16 bases between. The CDR3 sequence: CAISEKGVVRNEQYF. CDR3 in DNA: TGTGCCATCAGTGAGAAGGGGGTGGTTCGCAACGAGCAGTACTTC.

This sequence joins TRBV10-1 and TRBJ1-4; D may be TRBD1 (5 bases). Per germline, CDR1 WNHNN and CDR2 SYGVQD (reference sequence). This CDR3 is built from 15 residues. The ends were cut back, 2 bases at V and 8 bases at J, with 15 bases in the middle. The CDR3 loop reads CASSENRNPGEKLFF. CDR3 nucleotide sequence: TGCGCCAGCAGTGAGAACAGGAACCCGGGGGAAAAACTGTTTTTT.

This clonotype was seen more than once but under ten times. This sequence joins TRBV15 and TRBJ2-4, with D tentatively TRBD2 (6 bases). CDR1 is LNHNV and CDR2 is YYDKDF in the germline V gene (reference sequence). Trimming left V 0 bases short and J 12 bases short, with 12 bases between. The CDR3 consists of 13 residues. The CDR3 protein is CATSRDPGDNQYF. The CDR3 coding sequence is TGTGCCACCAGCAGAGACCCGGGAGACAATCAGTACTTC. Supplemented by reference TRBV15 and TRBJ2-4, the full variable domain reads DAMVIQNPRYQVTQFGKPVTLSCSQTLNHNVMYWYQQKSSQAPKLLFHYYDKDFNNEADTPDNFQSRRPNTSFCFLDIRSPGLGDTAMYLCATSRDPGDNQYFGAGTRLSVL.

This clonotype was found many times. The chain uses TRBV5-1 and TRBJ2-3, with 12 positions matching TRBD2. Germline assignment: CDR1 SGHRS and CDR2 YFSETQ. After removal of 4 bases from V and 2 bases from J, the junction contained 8 bases not matched to a gene. The CDR3 sequence is 17 residues long. The CDR3 is CASSPEGLAGHTDTQYF. DNA for the CDR3: TGCGCCAGCAGCCCGGAGGGACTAGCGGGTCACACAGATACGCAGTATTTT.

This clonotype was seen a handful of times. V is TRBV3-1 and J is TRBJ2-7; 7 bases line up with TRBD1. CDR1 and CDR2 from the germline V gene are LGHDT and YNNKEL (reference sequence). The CDR3 sequence is 14 residues long. Trimming removed 2 bases from V and 2 bases from J; junction bases left unmatched: 3. DNA for the CDR3: TGTGCCAGCAGCCAAAAAACAGGGGCCTACGAGCAGTACTTC. It yields the protein CASSQKTGAYEQYF.

At least ten counts were recorded for this clonotype. The chain employs TRBV7-9 and TRBJ2-7, with TRBD1 matching 7 bases. Looked up from germline, CDR1 is SEHNR and CDR2 is FQNEAQ (reference sequence). Trimming cost V 4 bases and J 4 bases; bases outside gene matches: 4. The CDR3 is 13 amino acids. CDR3 sequence: CASSWDRDYEQYF. In nucleotides, the CDR3 is TGTGCCAGCAGCTGGGACAGAGATTACGAGCAGTACTTC.